This T cell receptor beta chain appears in the sequencing data of a study of graft-versus-host responses after intestinal transplantation. About the research overall: Each patient got anti-thymocyte globulin induction, then tacrolimus and steroids for approximately three years.

TCRdb's table, derived via immunoSEQ multiplex PCR, lists solely in-frame clones and lacks some. The table lists over 100,000 clones, 85% to 95% of them singletons. V was clipped by 3 bases and J by 3 bases; unmatched bases: 9. This CDR3 region has 16 residues. The germline V gene has CDR1 GTSNPN and CDR2 SVGIG (reference sequence). Whole-study findings and limits: Recipient-marrow GvH clones were detected, some having first appeared in ileum or blood.

A single count supports this clone. Its antigen is undetermined. This chain links TRBV30 with TRBJ2-2; 8 positions match TRBD2. The origin of this receptor is a human donor who received an intestinal transplant. Sequencing used unstimulated CD4+ T cells sorted from spleen or lymph node cells, obtained before intestinal transplant. The CDR3 DNA reads as TGTGCCTGGAGGGGGGGACTAGTGGGTCACACCGGGGAGCTGTTTTTT. Protein: CAWRGGLVGHTGELFF.